The present TCR beta chain was sequenced within a study of blood T cell repertoires in COVID-19. About the study: Nucleic acid was either cDNA or gDNA, and it came from T cells, B-cell-depleted T cells, or PBMCs.

Authors' processing steps: Counts of nucleated cells, estimated from reference gene primer amplification, were obtained. Profiled with immunoSEQ multiplex PCR; TCRdb holds only in-frame clones, not every one. Clone size and the V and J calls come from that table; the DNA yielded D and trimming. The table includes about 290,000 clones, around four fifths detected once. Unmatched junction bases numbered 11, after V lost 8 bases and J lost 4 bases. CDR1 is ENHRY and CDR2 is SYGVKD in the germline V gene. This CDR3 spans 15 amino acids. Sequenced: peripheral blood. The clonotype originates from a woman between 50 and 59 years old with active or convalescent COVID-19. V usage is TRBV10-3 and J usage is TRBJ1-2, with 9 bases that match TRBD1. The CDR3 is CAIAQMGTGTYGYTF. CDR3 in DNA: TGTGCCATCGCCCAAATGGGGACAGGGACCTATGGCTACACCTTC.